The present entry profiles one T cell receptor beta chain with its context. The sample belongs to a study of cytomegalovirus exposure and HLA in healthy donors. In the PCR, 60 Vbeta and 13 Jbeta primers were used. Profiling relied on immunoSEQ multiplex PCR, and the TCRdb table lists in-frame clones only, not all of them. There are about 120,000 clones in the sample; 70% to 80% occur only once, and more than 10% lies in the top ten. Per the germline V gene, CDR1 is PRHDT and CDR2 is FYEKMQ (reference sequence). The ends lost 4 bases at V and 12 bases at J; junction bases unmatched: 6. The CDR3 has 13 residues.

The sequence came from a woman aged 40 to 55 in good health and CMV-seropositive. Material for sequencing was PBMCs. The chain has TRBV13 and TRBJ2-1, with TRBD1 identical over 10 bases. The CDR3 reads CASSYGDRGGQFF. Written as DNA, the CDR3 is TGTGCCAGCAGCTACGGGGACAGGGGAGGGCAGTTCTTC.